The source of this TCR beta chain is a study of blood T cell repertoires in COVID-19. This clone showed up just a few times. Produced via immunoSEQ multiplex PCR; TCRdb's table is partial and in-frame only. The repertoire consists of 150,000 or so clones, with 88% occurring once and the leading ten covering approximately 2.5%. V was cut by 4 bases and J by 9 bases, with 13 bases left in between. CDR1 and CDR2 from the germline V gene are SEHNR and FQNEAQ (reference sequence). This CDR3 has 14 residues. The sequence was obtained from a human donor in a cohort sampled during active COVID-19. The chain has TRBV7-9 and TRBJ1-6, with a weak D call TRBD1 (6 bases). Specimen: peripheral blood. CDR3 residues: CASSWRGEGSPLHF. The CDR3 coding sequence is TGTGCCAGCAGCTGGAGGGGGGAGGGTTCACCCCTCCACTTT.